A single sample is the source of the 16 T cell receptor beta chains below, sequenced in a study of T cell responses to AZD1222 COVID-19 vaccine. The repertoire was sequenced with immunoSEQ multiplex PCR; TCRdb's copy has only in-frame clones and lacks some. Of around 140,000 clones listed, less than 95% are singletons. The sample in question was peripheral blood, obtained on day 0 of AZD1222 vaccination. These receptor sequences come from an adult in good health.

This chain uses TRBV5-1 with TRBJ2-7; D gene ambiguous. The germline CDR1 and CDR2 sequences are SGHRS and YFSETQ. The CDR3 totals 11 residues. The germline V and J ends were trimmed by 4 bases and 5 bases, with 7 bases remaining between them. CDR3 protein: CASSRTNEQYF. CDR3 in DNA: TGCGCCAGCAGCAGAACCAACGAGCAGTACTTC. The variable domain in full, completed from reference TRBV5-1 and TRBJ2-7, reads KAGVTQTPRYLIKTRGQQVTLSCSPISGHRSVSWYQQTPGQGLQFLFEYFSETQRNKGNFPGRFSGRQFSNSRSEMNVSTLELGDSALYLCASSRTNEQYFGPGTRLTVT.

This chain uses TRBV11-2 with TRBJ1-3; D remains unclear. V was pared by 1 base and J by 0 bases, with 7 bases between. CDR3 length: 15 amino acids. Germline assignment: CDR1 SGHAT and CDR2 FQNNGV. The CDR3 reads CASSLAYSSGNTIYF. For the CDR3, the DNA is TGTGCCAGCAGCTTAGCATACAGCTCTGGAAACACCATATATTTT.

This clone was seen a handful of times. V usage is TRBV7-2 and J usage is TRBJ2-7; 13 bases fit TRBD2. This CDR3 spans 15 amino acids. After removal of 3 bases from V and 4 bases from J, the junction contained 3 bases not matched to a gene. The germline gives CDR1 SGHTA, CDR2 FQGNSA. The CDR3 DNA follows: TGTGCCAGCAGCTTGTGGACTAGCGGGGGTTACGAGCAGTACTTC. This translates into CASSLWTSGGYEQYF.

This clone was counted once. This chain links TRBV25-1 with TRBJ2-1; 11 nucleotides line up with TRBD2. Germline loops: CDR1 MGHDK, CDR2 SYGVNS. This CDR3 contains 16 residues. Trimming at V came to 4 bases and at J to 2 bases, leaving 4 bases not matched to a gene. Written as DNA, the CDR3 is TGTGCCAGCAGTGCCGCTAGCGGGGGGACCTACAATGAGCAGTTCTTC. Translating gives CASSAASGGTYNEQFF.

Regarding this clone: One junction end does not reproduce the germline sequence, and a read error may be involved. This chain connects TRBV7-7 to TRBJ2-2; the match to TRBD2 covers 12 bases. The germline gives CDR1 SSHAT, CDR2 FNYEAQ (reference sequence). The CDR3 spans 17 residues. As DNA, the CDR3 is TGTGCTAGCAGCAGAGCGACTAGCGGGGGTAACACCGGGGAGCTGTTTTTT. It codes for CASSRATSGGNTGELFF.

J is TRBJ2-3 and V is TRBV4-3; D call uncertain. Germline CDR1 and CDR2: LGHNA and YSLEER. This CDR3 has 15 residues. Trimming removed 2 bases from V and 3 bases from J, with 12 bases in between. The CDR3 DNA follows: TGCGCCAGCAGCCAATCTTACCTGGGGACAGATACGCAGTATTTT. Encoded protein: CASSQSYLGTDTQYF.

This clone was seen only a few times. The V gene is TRBV10-3, the J gene TRBJ1-2; TRBD1 is a possible D gene (6 bases). CDR1 and CDR2 from the germline V gene are ENHRY and SYGVKD. V was clipped by 7 bases and J by 4 bases, with 19 bases between them. The CDR3 is 15 amino acids. This CDR3 reads CAINPDRRQFYGYTF. DNA for the CDR3: TGTGCCATCAACCCCGACAGGAGGCAATTCTATGGCTACACCTTC.

This chain connects TRBV10-2 to TRBJ1-5, with D hard to call. Trimming removed 5 bases from V and 7 bases from J, with 12 bases in between. The V gene's germline CDR1 is WSHSY and CDR2 SAAADI. The CDR3 is 13 amino acids. The CDR3 is CASSPDGSQPQHF. The CDR3 DNA sequence: TGCGCCAGCAGTCCGGATGGAAGCCAGCCCCAGCATTTT.

The chain combines TRBV7-2 with TRBJ2-3, with D tentatively TRBD2 (5 bases). Germline assignment: CDR1 SGHTA and CDR2 FQGNSA. V was trimmed by 4 bases and J by 2 bases, leaving 13 bases between them. The CDR3 extends over 15 amino acids. DNA of the CDR3: TGTGCCAGCAGCTACCGTCCGCTAGCCACAGATACGCAGTATTTT. It encodes CASSYRPLATDTQYF.

The count of this clone is one. The chain recombines TRBV2 with TRBJ2-5; no clear D. CDR1 is SNHLY and CDR2 is FYNNEI in the germline V gene. The CDR3 has 11 residues. Trimming cost V 6 bases and J 7 bases, with 9 bases left between them. The CDR3 DNA is TGTGCCAGCAGCCCCAAGGCGACCCAGTACTTC. Translating it yields CASSPKATQYF. The full variable domain, in which reference TRBV2 and TRBJ2-5 provide the parts outside the CDR3, is EPEVTQTPSHQVTQMGQEVILRCVPISNHLYFYWYRQILGQKVEFLVSFYNNEISEKSEIFDDQFSVERPDGSNFTLKIRSTKLEDSAMYFCASSPKATQYFGPGTRLLVL.

CDR3 in DNA: TGCGCCAGCAGCCAAGCGGGGACAGGTTCCTACGAGCAGTACTTC. It codes for CASSQAGTGSYEQYF. The rearrangement uses TRBV4-3 and TRBJ2-7; 8 nucleotides line up with TRBD1. Germline V gene data show CDR1 as LGHNA and CDR2 as YSLEER. This CDR3 is 15 amino acids long. V was pared by 1 base and J by 1 base, with 3 bases of the junction left unmatched.

Here the CDR3 reads CASSRSGGVATEAFF. The CDR3 bases are TGTGCCAGCAGTCGGTCGGGGGGGGTTGCCACTGAAGCTTTCTTT. The J gene is TRBJ1-1, the V gene TRBV7-2, with D possibly TRBD1 on 5 matching bases. The V gene's germline CDR1 is SGHTA and CDR2 FQGNSA. The CDR3 contains 15 residues. V lost 6 bases and J 4 bases, leaving 18 bases between the germline ends.

The V gene is TRBV7-9, the J gene TRBJ1-4, with 7 nucleotides matching TRBD1. Germline CDR1 SEHNR, CDR2 FQNEAQ (reference sequence). The CDR3 is 15 amino acids. V shed 3 bases and J 0 bases; nucleotides not matched to a gene: 1. CDR3 sequence: CASSFGTATNEKLFF. In DNA form, the CDR3 reads TGTGCCAGCAGCTTTGGGACAGCAACTAATGAAAAACTGTTTTTT.

J is TRBJ1-2 and V is TRBV7-6, with D possibly matching TRBD1 (6 bases). Trimming left V 1 base short and J 8 bases short, with 14 bases between. The CDR3 consists of 14 residues. Germline V gene data show CDR1 as SGHVS and CDR2 as FNYEAQ. The CDR3 here is CASSLGQAVGGYTF. The CDR3 DNA reads TGTGCCAGCAGCTTAGGACAGGCTGTGGGGGGCTACACCTTC.

This clone was observed a single time. The CDR3 here is CASSKGNNQPQHF. The CDR3 region has the DNA TGTGCCAGCTCAAAAGGGAACAATCAGCCCCAGCATTTT. The chain combines TRBV18 with TRBJ1-5; D call uncertain. V was trimmed by 5 bases and J by 3 bases, leaving 8 bases between them. The CDR3 sequence is 13 residues long. Germline V lookup: CDR1 KGHSH, CDR2 LQKENI.

This clone was detected only once. The V call is TRBV7-9, the J call TRBJ1-5; D might be TRBD1 (6 bases). V lost 5 bases, J lost 4 bases, and 15 bases lay in between. The CDR3 length is 15 residues. Germline CDR1 is SEHNR and CDR2 is FQNEAQ (reference sequence). The CDR3 region has the DNA TGTGCCAGCAGCGAAGGGGCAGGACAGAATCAGCCCCAGCATTTT. Translated: CASSEGAGQNQPQHF.